These 14 T cell receptor beta chains share one sample of origin, sequenced in a study of T cells in Graves' hyperthyroidism and ophthalmopathy. Template material for amplifying TCR beta CDR3 regions consisted of RNA transcripts. The TCR CDR3 was amplified in a first-round RT-PCR using the HTBI primer set. TCRdb passed the multiplex PCR reads through MiXCR, listing each CDR3 protein once. The sample lists about 410,000 distinct CDR3 sequences, roughly 14% seen once, with 13% in the top ten. Source material: blood. The receptors here all came from a man aged 18 to 30 with Graves' ophthalmopathy.

This clonotype was counted ten times or more. CDR3 sequence (DNA): TGTGCCGGGGGTTCGGGCAATGAGCAGTTCTTC. Its translation is CAGGSGNEQFF. This chain joins TRBV28 and TRBJ2-1; the D gene could be TRBD1 or TRBD2 (5 bases each). This CDR3 comprises 11 residues. The V end was cut by 11 bases, the J end by 6 bases, with 11 bases between. Germline values: CDR1 MDHEN, CDR2 SYDVKM.

This clonotype has a count of ten or more. The CDR3 DNA is TGTGCCAGCAGCTTGTTAGGACAGGCGGAGTACGAGCAGTACTTC. Protein: CASSLLGQAEYEQYF. The J gene is TRBJ2-7, the V gene TRBV7-2; TRBD1 matches 7 bases. Trimming took 3 bases from V and 4 from J; bases not matched to a gene: 9. From germline, CDR1 is SGHTA and CDR2 FQGNSA. This CDR3 is 15 amino acids long. Filled out from reference TRBV7-2 and TRBJ2-7, the complete variable domain reads GAGVSQSPSNKVTEKGKDVELRCDPISGHTALYWYRQSLGQGLEFLIYFQGNSAPDKSGLPSDRFSAERTGGSVSTLTIQRTQQEDSAVYLCASSLLGQAEYEQYFGPGTRLTVT.

This clonotype came up many times. The chain links TRBV5-1 to TRBJ2-7, with D possibly called TRBD1 or TRBD2 (5 bases each). The germline V and J ends were trimmed by 3 bases and 5 bases, with 18 bases remaining between them. This CDR3 contains 15 residues. From germline, CDR1 is SGHRS and CDR2 YFSETQ. The CDR3 protein is CASSSLQGVRNEQYF. Here the CDR3 DNA reads TGCGCCAGCAGCTCTCTGCAGGGAGTGAGGAACGAGCAGTACTTC.

There are many counts of this clonotype. The V call is TRBV2, the J call TRBJ2-5, with unresolved D. The CDR3 consists of 11 residues. V lost 8 bases and J lost 7, with 11 bases in between. Germline lookup yields CDR1 SNHLY and CDR2 FYNNEI. The CDR3 coding sequence is TGTGCCAGCGCAACGGCTGGGACCCAGTACTTC. Encoded protein: CASATAGTQYF.

Of note for this clonotype: A much larger clone is a single base away; this may be a read error. The chain recombines TRBV15 with TRBJ1-1; D may be TRBD1 (6 bases). The CDR3 runs to 14 residues. The V end was cut by 3 bases, the J end by 1 base, with 9 bases between. Germline assignment: CDR1 LNHNV and CDR2 YYDKDF (reference sequence). The CDR3 spells CATSRTGGNTEAFF. DNA for the CDR3: TGTGCCACCAGCAGGACAGGAGGGAACACTGAAGCTTTCTTT.

This clonotype occurred many times. The chain combines TRBV7-9 with TRBJ2-1; TRBD1 is a possible D gene (6 bases). V was trimmed by 3 bases and J by 13 bases, leaving 16 bases between them. Germline CDR1 SEHNR, CDR2 FQNEAQ (reference sequence). The CDR3 has 13 amino acids. The CDR3 loop is CASSFSLLGGQFF. CDR3 in DNA: TGTGCCAGCAGCTTTTCCCTTTTAGGGGGACAGTTCTTC.

The chain recombines TRBV11-2 with TRBJ2-6, with D possibly matching TRBD1 (6 bases). Germline V gives CDR1 SGHAT, CDR2 FQNNGV. The CDR3 has 20 residues. V gave up 4 bases and J gave up 19 bases, with 41 bases separating them. CDR3 sequence: CASSSQPTGMGYNEQFPQTF. Written as DNA, the CDR3 is TGTGCCAGCAGCTCCCAGCCCACAGGGATGGGTTACAATGAGCAGTTCCCACAAACTTTC.

This clonotype appeared many times. V and J are TRBV6-1 and TRBJ1-2, with D maybe TRBD1 (5 bases). This CDR3 region has 13 residues. CDR1 is MNHNS and CDR2 is SASEGT in the germline V gene. Trimming stripped 6 bases from V and 6 bases from J, with 14 bases between. The CDR3 region is CASRRGTEDGYTF. CDR3 sequence (DNA): TGTGCCAGCAGACGGGGGACGGAGGATGGCTACACCTTC.

This clonotype was recorded at least ten times. The chain employs TRBV7-9 and TRBJ2-7; weak D call: TRBD2 (7 bases). CDR1 is SEHNR, CDR2 FQNEAQ, per germline (reference sequence). The germline V and J ends were trimmed by 5 bases and 5 bases, with 22 bases remaining between them. The length of the CDR3 is 16 residues. The CDR3 DNA is TGTGCCAGCAGCCCCGCCCGGGGGGCCCTAAACGACGAGCAGTACTTC. Encoded protein: CASSPARGALNDEQYF.

Ten or more counts support this clonotype. The chain employs TRBV12-3 or TRBV12-4 and TRBJ1-4; no clear D gene. This CDR3 contains 17 residues. Trimming took off 6 bases at V and 3 bases at J, with 20 bases between the two ends. CDR3 sequence: CASRPDVSPDSNEKLFF. The CDR3, as DNA: TGTGCCAGCAGGCCTGACGTCTCTCCGGACTCTAATGAAAAACTGTTTTTT.

In its sample, this clonotype was seen a few times. The rearrangement uses TRBV6-2 or TRBV6-3 and TRBJ1-5; 8 nucleotides agree with TRBD1. Per the germline V gene, CDR1 is MNHEY and CDR2 is SVGEGT. V was clipped by 8 bases and J by 6 bases; unmatched bases: 9. CDR3 size: 14 residues. Written as DNA, the CDR3 is TGTGCCAGCGGCGAAGGACAGGGAAGTCAGCCCCAGCATTTT. Protein product: CASGEGQGSQPQHF.

This clonotype was seen at least ten times. The chain recombines TRBV4-1 with TRBJ1-1, with 8 positions matching TRBD1. V gave up 3 bases and J gave up 4 bases; unmatched junction bases: 7. From germline, CDR1 is MGHRA and CDR2 YSYEKL. The CDR3 spans 15 residues. CDR3 nucleotide sequence: TGCGCCAGCAGCCACCCCAGGGGGCAGGTCACTGAAGCTTTCTTT. Translated, it gives CASSHPRGQVTEAFF.

V gene TRBV20-1 combines with J gene TRBJ2-7; 9 nucleotides line up with TRBD1. There are 15 residues in the CDR3. Trimming removed 6 bases from V and 2 bases from J; junction bases left unmatched: 11. Germline V gene sequence: CDR1 DFQATT, CDR2 SNEGSKA (reference sequence). The CDR3 DNA is TGCAGTGCAAGCAAGGGGGGGACAGGGACCTACGAGCAGTACTTC. Translating gives CSASKGGTGTYEQYF.

The chain couples TRBV6-1 to TRBJ1-5, with D unresolved. V was pared by 6 bases and J by 0 bases, with 12 bases between. CDR3 length: 15 amino acids. Germline V gives CDR1 MNHNS, CDR2 SASEGT. The CDR3 loop is CASRLTAHSNQPQHF. The CDR3 bases are TGTGCCAGCAGACTTACAGCGCATAGCAATCAGCCCCAGCATTTT.